The clone carrying this T cell receptor (beta chain) was found a few times. Antigen unknown. One entry per CDR3 protein, called by TCRdb with MiXCR from the 5' RACE reads. The sample holds about 440,000 distinct CDR3 sequences, over 15% seen once. Germline loops: CDR1 SQVTM, CDR2 ANQGSEA. The germline V and J ends were trimmed by 1 base and 6 bases, with 15 bases remaining between them. The CDR3 consists of 14 residues. The data were taken from a study of T-cell memory formation after mild COVID-19. The wider study: TCR clustering was largely donor specific.

Whole-study findings and limits: The study detected some responding clones in pre-infection memory, suggesting cross-reactive memory joined. Among CD4+ contracting clones, most were CM and EM, and CD8+ ones EMRA. Later expanders leaned CD4+, whereas clones that contracted between day 15 and 85 were balanced CD4/CD8.

The sequencing sample was made of PBMCs or a T cell subset sorted from them (not recorded which). The TCR sequence derives from an adult woman who had mild COVID-19 (a few samples of this study predate the infection). Cell type and time point are not known. V and J are TRBV29-1 and TRBJ1-2; TRBD1 might be the D (6 bases). CDR3 sequence: CSVEAARGRDGYTF. The CDR3 DNA follows: TGCAGCGTTGAAGCGGCCAGGGGAAGGGATGGCTACACCTTC.